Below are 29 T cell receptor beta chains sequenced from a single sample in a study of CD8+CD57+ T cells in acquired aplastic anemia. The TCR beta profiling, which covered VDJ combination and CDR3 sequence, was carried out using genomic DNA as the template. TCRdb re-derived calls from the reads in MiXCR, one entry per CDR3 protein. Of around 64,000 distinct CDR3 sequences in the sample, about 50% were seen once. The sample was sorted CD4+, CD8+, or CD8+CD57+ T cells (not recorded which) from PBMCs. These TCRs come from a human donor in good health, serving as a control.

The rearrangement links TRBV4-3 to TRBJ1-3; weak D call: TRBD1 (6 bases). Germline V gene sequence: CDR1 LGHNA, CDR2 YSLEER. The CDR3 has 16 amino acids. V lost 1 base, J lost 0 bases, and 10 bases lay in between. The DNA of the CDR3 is TGCGCCAGCAGCCAAGGGCCGGACAGCTCTGGAAACACCATATATTTT. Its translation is CASSQGPDSSGNTIYF.

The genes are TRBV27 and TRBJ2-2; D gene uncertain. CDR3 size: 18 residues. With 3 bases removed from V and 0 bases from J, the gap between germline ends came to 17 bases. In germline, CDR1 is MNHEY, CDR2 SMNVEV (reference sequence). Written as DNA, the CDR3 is TGTGCCAGCAGTTTCCGACACCCCAAACCCCCGAACACCGGGGAGCTGTTTTTT. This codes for CASSFRHPKPPNTGELFF.

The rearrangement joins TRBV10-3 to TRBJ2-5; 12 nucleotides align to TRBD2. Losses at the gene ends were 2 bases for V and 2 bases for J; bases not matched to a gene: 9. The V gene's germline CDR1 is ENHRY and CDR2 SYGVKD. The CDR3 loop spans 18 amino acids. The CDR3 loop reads CAISEGTSGLGPQETQYF. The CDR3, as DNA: TGTGCCATCAGTGAGGGGACTAGCGGGTTGGGGCCTCAAGAGACCCAGTACTTC.

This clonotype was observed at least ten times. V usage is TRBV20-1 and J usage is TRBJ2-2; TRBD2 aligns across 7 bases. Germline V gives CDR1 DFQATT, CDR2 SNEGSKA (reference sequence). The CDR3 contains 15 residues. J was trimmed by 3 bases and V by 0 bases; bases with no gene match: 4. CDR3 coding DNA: TGCAGTGCTAGAGATAGGCGGGAGTACACCGGGGAGCTGTTTTTT. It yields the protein CSARDRREYTGELFF.

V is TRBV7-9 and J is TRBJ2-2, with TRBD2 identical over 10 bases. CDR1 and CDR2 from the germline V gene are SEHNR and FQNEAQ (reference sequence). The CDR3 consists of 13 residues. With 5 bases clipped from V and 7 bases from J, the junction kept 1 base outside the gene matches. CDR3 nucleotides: TGTGCCAGCAGCGCTAGCGGGAGCGGGGAGCTGTTTTTT. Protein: CASSASGSGELFF. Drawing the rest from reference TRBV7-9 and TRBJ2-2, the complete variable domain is DTGVSQNPRHKITKRGQNVTFRCDPISEHNRLYWYRQTLGQGPEFLTYFQNEAQLEKSRLLSDRFSAERPKGSFSTLEIQRTEQGDSAMYLCASSASGSGELFFGEGSRLTVL.

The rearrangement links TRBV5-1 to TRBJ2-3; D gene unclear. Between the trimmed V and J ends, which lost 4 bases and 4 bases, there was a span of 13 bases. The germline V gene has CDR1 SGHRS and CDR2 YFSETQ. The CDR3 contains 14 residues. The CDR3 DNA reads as TGCGCCAGCAGCCCTGGAACAGTGTCAGATACGCAGTATTTT. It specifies CASSPGTVSDTQYF.

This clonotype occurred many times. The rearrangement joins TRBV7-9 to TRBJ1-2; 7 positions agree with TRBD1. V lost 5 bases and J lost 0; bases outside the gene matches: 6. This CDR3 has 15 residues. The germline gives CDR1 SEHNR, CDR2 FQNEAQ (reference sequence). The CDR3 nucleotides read TGTGCCAGCAGCAGTTCGACAGGGCCTAACTATGGCTACACCTTC. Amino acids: CASSSSTGPNYGYTF.

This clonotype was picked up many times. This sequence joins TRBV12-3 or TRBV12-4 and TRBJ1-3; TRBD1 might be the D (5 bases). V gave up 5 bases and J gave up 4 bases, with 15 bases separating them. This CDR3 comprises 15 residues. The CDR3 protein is CASSPFRGSGNTIYF. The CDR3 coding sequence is TGTGCCAGCAGTCCTTTTCGGGGGTCGGGAAACACCATATATTTT.

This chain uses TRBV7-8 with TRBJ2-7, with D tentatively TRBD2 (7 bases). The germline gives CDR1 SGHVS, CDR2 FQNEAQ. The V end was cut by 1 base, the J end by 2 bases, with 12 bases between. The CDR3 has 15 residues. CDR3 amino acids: CASSLEAGAPYEQYF. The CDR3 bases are TGTGCCAGCAGCTTAGAGGCGGGGGCCCCCTACGAGCAGTACTTC.

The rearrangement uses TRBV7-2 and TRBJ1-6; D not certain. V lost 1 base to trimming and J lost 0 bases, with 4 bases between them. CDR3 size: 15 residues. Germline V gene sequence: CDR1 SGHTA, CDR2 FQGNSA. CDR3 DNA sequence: TGTGCCAGCAGCTTAGTGAGCTCCTATAATTCACCCCTCCACTTT. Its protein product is CASSLVSSYNSPLHF.

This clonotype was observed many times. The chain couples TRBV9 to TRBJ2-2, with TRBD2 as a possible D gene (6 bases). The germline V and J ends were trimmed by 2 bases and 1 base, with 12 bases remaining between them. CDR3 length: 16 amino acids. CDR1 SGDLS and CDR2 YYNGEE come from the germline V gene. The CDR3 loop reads CASSVLWRGNTGELFF. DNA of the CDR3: TGTGCCAGCAGCGTCCTTTGGAGGGGGAACACCGGGGAGCTGTTTTTT.

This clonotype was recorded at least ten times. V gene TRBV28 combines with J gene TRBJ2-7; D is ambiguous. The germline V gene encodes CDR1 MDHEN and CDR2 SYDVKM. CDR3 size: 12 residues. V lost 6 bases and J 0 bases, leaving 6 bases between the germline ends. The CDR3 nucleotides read TGTGCCAGCAGAGGCAGCTCCTACGAGCAGTACTTC. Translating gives CASRGSSYEQYF.

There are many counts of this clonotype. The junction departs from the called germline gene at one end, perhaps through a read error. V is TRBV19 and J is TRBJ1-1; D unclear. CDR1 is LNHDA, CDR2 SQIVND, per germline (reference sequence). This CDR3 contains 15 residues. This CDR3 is CASSMRAELNTKAFF. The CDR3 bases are TGTGCCAGTAGTATGAGGGCAGAACTGAACACTAAAGCTTTCTTT.

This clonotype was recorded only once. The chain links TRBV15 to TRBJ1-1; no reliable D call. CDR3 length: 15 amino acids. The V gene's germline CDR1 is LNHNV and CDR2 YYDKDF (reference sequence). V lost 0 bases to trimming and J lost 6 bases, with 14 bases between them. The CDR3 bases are TGTGCCACCAGCAGAGATCTTTCCGGGGTTTCTGAAGCTTTCTTT. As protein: CATSRDLSGVSEAFF.

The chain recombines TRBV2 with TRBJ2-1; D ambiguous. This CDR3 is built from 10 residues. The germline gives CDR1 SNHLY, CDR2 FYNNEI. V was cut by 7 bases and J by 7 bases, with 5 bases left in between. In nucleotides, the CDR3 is TGTGCCAGCACCGAGAATGAGCAGTTCTTC. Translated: CASTENEQFF. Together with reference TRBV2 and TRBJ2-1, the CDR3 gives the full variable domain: EPEVTQTPSHQVTQMGQEVILRCVPISNHLYFYWYRQILGQKVEFLVSFYNNEISEKSEIFDDQFSVERPDGSNFTLKIRSTKLEDSAMYFCASTENEQFFGPGTRLTVL.

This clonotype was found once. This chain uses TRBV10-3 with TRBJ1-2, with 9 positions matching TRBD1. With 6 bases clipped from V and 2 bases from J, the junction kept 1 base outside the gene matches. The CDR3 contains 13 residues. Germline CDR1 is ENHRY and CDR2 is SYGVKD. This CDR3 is CAIRGTGNYGYTF. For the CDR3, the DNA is TGTGCCATCAGAGGGACAGGGAACTATGGCTACACCTTC.

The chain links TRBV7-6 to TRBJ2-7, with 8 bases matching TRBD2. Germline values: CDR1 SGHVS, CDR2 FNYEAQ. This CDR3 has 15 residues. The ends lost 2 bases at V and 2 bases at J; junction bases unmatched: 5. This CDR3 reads CASSLISGTAYEQYF. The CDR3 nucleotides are TGTGCCAGCAGCTTAATTAGCGGGACGGCCTACGAGCAGTACTTC.

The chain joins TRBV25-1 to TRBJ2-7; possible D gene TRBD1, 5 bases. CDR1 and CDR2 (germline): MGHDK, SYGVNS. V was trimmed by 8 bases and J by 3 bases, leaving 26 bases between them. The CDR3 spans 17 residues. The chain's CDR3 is CASVSGPGLVGLYEQYF. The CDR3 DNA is TGTGCCAGCGTGTCGGGCCCGGGCCTCGTGGGGCTCTACGAGCAGTACTTC.

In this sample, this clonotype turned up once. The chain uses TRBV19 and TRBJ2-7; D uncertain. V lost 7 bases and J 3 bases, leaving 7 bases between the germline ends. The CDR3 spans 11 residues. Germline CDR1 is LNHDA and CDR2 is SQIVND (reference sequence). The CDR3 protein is CASIRVYEQYF. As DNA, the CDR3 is TGTGCCAGTATCAGAGTCTACGAGCAGTACTTC.

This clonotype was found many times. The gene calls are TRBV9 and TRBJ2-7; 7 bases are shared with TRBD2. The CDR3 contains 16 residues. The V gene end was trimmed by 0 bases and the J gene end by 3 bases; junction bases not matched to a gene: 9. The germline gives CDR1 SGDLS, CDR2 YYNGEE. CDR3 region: CASSVGAGSGNYEQYF. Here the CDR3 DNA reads TGTGCCAGCAGCGTAGGGGCCGGCAGCGGGAACTACGAGCAGTACTTC.

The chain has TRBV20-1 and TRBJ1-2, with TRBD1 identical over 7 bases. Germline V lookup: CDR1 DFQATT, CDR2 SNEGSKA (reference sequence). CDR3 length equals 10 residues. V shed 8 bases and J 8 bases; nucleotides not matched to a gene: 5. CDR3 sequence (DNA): TGCAGTTCGACAGGGAACGGCTACACCTTC. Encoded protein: CSSTGNGYTF.

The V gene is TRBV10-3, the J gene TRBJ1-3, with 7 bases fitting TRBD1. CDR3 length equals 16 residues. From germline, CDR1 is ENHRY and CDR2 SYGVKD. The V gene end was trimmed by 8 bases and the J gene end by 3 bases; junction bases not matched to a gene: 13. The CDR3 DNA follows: TGTGCCATCGGAGGGACAGTACCTCGTGATGGAAACACCATATATTTT. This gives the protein CAIGGTVPRDGNTIYF.

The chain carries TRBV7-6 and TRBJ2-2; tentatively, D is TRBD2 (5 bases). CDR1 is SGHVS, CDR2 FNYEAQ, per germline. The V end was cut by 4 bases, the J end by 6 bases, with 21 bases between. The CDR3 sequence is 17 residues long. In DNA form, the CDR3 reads TGTGCCAGCAGCTCGCAGGAGCGGCTTAGGGTGGCCGGGGAGCTGTTTTTT. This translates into CASSSQERLRVAGELFF.

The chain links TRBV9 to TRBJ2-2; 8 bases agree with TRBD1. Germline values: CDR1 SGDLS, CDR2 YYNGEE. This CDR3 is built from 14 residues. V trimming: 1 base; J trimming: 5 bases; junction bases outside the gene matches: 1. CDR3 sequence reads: CASSVQGATGELFF. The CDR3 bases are TGTGCCAGCAGCGTACAGGGGGCGACCGGGGAGCTGTTTTTT.

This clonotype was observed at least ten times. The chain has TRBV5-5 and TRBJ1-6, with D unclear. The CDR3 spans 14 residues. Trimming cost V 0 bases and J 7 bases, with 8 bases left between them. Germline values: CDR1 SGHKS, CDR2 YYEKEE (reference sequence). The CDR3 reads CASSLEGRNSPLHF. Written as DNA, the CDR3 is TGTGCCAGCAGCTTGGAAGGCAGAAATTCACCCCTCCACTTT.

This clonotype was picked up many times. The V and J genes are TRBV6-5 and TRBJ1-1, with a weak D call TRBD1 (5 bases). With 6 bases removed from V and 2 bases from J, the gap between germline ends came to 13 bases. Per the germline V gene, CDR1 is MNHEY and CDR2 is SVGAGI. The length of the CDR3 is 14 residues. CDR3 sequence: CASRGGGRNTEAFF. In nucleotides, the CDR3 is TGTGCCAGCAGGGGGGGAGGGAGAAACACTGAAGCTTTCTTT.

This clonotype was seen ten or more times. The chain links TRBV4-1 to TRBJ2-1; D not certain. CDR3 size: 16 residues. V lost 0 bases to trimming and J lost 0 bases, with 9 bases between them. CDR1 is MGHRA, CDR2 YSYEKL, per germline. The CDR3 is CASSQEALRSYNEQFF. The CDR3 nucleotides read TGCGCCAGCAGCCAAGAGGCCCTTCGCTCCTACAATGAGCAGTTCTTC.

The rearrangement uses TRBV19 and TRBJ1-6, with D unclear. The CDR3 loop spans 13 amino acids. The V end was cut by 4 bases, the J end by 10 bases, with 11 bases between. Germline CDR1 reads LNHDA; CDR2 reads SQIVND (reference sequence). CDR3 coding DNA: TGTGCCAGTAGTACCCTCCCGGACTCACCCCTCCACTTT. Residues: CASSTLPDSPLHF. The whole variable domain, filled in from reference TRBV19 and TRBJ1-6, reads DGGITQSPKYLFRKEGQNVTLSCEQNLNHDAMYWYRQDPGQGLRLIYYSQIVNDFQKGDIAEGYSVSREKKESFPLTVTSAQKNPTAFYLCASSTLPDSPLHFGNGTRLTVT.

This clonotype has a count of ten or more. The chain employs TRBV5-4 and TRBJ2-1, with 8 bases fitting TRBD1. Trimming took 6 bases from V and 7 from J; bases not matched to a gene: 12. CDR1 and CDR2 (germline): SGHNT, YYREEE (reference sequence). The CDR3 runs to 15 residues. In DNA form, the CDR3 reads TGTGCCAGCACCAAGCAGGACAGGGTCAGGAATGAGCAGTTCTTC. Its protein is CASTKQDRVRNEQFF.